This is a list of T cell receptor beta chains from one sample in a study of blood T cells in healthy people across ages. In TCRdb, the 5' RACE reads were re-called with MiXCR into one record per CDR3 protein. The sample includes 550,000 to 650,000 distinct CDR3 sequences, about 30% of them seen just once. The sample consisted of blood. The receptor source for this set is a woman over 75 in good health. CDR3s include the opening cysteine and the closing phenylalanine or tryptophan. Each record gives: V gene, clone size, J gene, D gene, CDR3 protein, CDR3 DNA. The D gene is left open where the match is weak. Clone size is not always given. Where it is, it says once, few, many or a class for expanded clones.

>TRBV5-1|many|TRBJ2-3|NA
CASSYSGRASTDTQYF
TGCGCCAGCAGCTACTCTGGACGAGCTAGCACAGATACGCAGTATTTT
>TRBV29-1|NA|TRBJ1-2|TRBD1
CSVAPGTALGYGYTF
TGCAGCGTTGCGCCCGGGACAGCTCTTGGCTATGGCTACACCTTC
>TRBV7-2|NA|TRBJ2-1|NA
CASSPWEGGGQQFF
TGTGCCAGCAGCCCCTGGGAAGGGGGGGGGCAGCAGTTCTTC
>TRBV5-1|many|TRBJ2-1|TRBD2
CASSKLAGASYNEQFF
TGCGCCAGCAGCAAACTAGCGGGGGCCTCCTACAATGAGCAGTTCTTC
>TRBV20-1|NA|TRBJ1-2|NA
CSTRAGANYGYTF
TGCAGTACTAGAGCAGGAGCTAACTATGGCTACACCTTC
>TRBV19|many|TRBJ2-6|NA
CATGSSGANVLTF
TGTGCCACGGGGAGTTCTGGGGCCAACGTCCTGACTTTC
>TRBV29-1|NA|TRBJ2-3|NA
CSGEGRETDTQYF
TGCAGCGGTGAAGGCAGGGAAACAGATACGCAGTATTTT
>TRBV6-5|NA|TRBJ2-2|NA
CASSYSAGAVNTGELFF
TGTGCCAGCAGTTACTCGGCAGGGGCCGTGAACACCGGGGAGCTGTTTTTT
>TRBV27|NA|TRBJ1-1|NA
CASSLRGEAEAFF
TGTGCCAGCAGTTTGAGGGGCGAAGCTGAAGCTTTCTTT
>TRBV20-1|many|TRBJ2-1|TRBD2
CSARDRTSGGYNEQFF
TGCAGTGCTAGAGATAGGACTAGCGGGGGGTACAATGAGCAGTTCTTC
>TRBV28|NA|TRBJ2-7|NA
CASSYPGVRSCEQYF
TGTGCCAGCAGTTACCCCGGGGTCCGATCCTGCGAGCAGTACTTC
>TRBV20-1|NA|TRBJ2-5|NA
CSAQSNEGVGETQYF
TGCAGTGCTCAGTCTAACGAGGGGGTTGGAGAGACCCAGTACTTC
>TRBV11-2|many|TRBJ2-7|NA
CASSLGYSSSYEQYF
TGTGCCAGCAGCTTAGGCTACTCGAGCTCCTACGAGCAGTACTTC
>TRBV4-3|NA|TRBJ2-1|NA
CASSQGIGGIRGLYNEQFF
TGCGCCAGCAGCCAAGGAATCGGTGGTATCAGGGGCCTTTACAATGAGCAGTTCTTC
>TRBV29-1|many|TRBJ2-3|NA
CSVHPGGTDTQYF
TGCAGCGTTCACCCTGGGGGCACAGATACGCAGTATTTT
>TRBV5-5|NA|TRBJ1-2|NA
CASSLVAGITYGYTF
TGTGCCAGCAGCTTGGTGGCAGGGATTACCTATGGCTACACCTTC
>TRBV12-3/TRBV12-4|NA|TRBJ2-4|NA
CASSAPWGYKNIQYF
TGTGCCAGCAGTGCCCCCTGGGGCTACAAAAACATTCAGTACTTC
>TRBV7-2|NA|TRBJ2-5|TRBD2
CASSVPLGGKTQYF
TGTGCCAGCAGCGTCCCTCTGGGGGGGAAGACCCAGTACTTC
>TRBV20-1|many|TRBJ2-3|NA
CSARPTTDTQYF
TGCAGTGCTAGGCCTACCACAGATACGCAGTATTTT
>TRBV6-1|NA|TRBJ1-2|TRBD1
CASRDRGRGYGYTF
TGTGCCAGCAGGGACAGGGGGCGAGGCTATGGCTACACCTTC
>TRBV7-2|NA|TRBJ1-2|NA
CASSLDPGRANYGYTF
TGTGCCAGCAGCTTAGATCCAGGGAGAGCTAACTATGGCTACACCTTC
>TRBV5-5|many|TRBJ2-7|TRBD2
CASRSGMIAYEQYF
TGTGCCAGCAGGAGCGGGATGATAGCCTACGAGCAGTACTTC
>TRBV7-9|NA|TRBJ2-7|NA
CASSPRTVSYEQYF
TGTGCCAGCAGCCCCCGGACGGTTTCCTACGAGCAGTACTTC
>TRBV28|few|TRBJ1-5|TRBD1
CASSRWTGRNQPQHF
TGTGCCAGCAGTCGATGGACAGGGCGCAATCAGCCCCAGCATTTT
>TRBV28|NA|TRBJ1-5|TRBD1
CASTWTGGGNQPQHF
TGTGCCAGCACCTGGACAGGGGGCGGCAATCAGCCCCAGCATTTT
>TRBV4-2|NA|TRBJ2-7|TRBD2
CASSQDLAGGYEQYF
TGTGCCAGCAGCCAAGATTTAGCGGGGGGCTACGAGCAGTACTTC
>TRBV4-2|few|TRBJ2-2|TRBD2
CASLSRAGENTGELFF
TGTGCCAGCCTAAGTAGAGCGGGGGAAAACACCGGGGAGCTGTTTTTT
>TRBV18|few|TRBJ2-3|NA
CASSPGRGDMMDTQYF
TGTGCCAGCTCACCGGGAAGGGGGGATATGATGGATACGCAGTATTTT
>TRBV24-1|many|TRBJ2-1|NA
CATSGHPYNEQFF
TGTGCCACCAGTGGGCATCCCTACAATGAGCAGTTCTTC
>TRBV20-1|many|TRBJ2-2|TRBD2
CSASGRNTGELFF
TGCAGTGCGAGCGGGAGGAACACCGGGGAGCTGTTTTTT
>TRBV5-1|many|TRBJ2-5|NA
CASRRQDQETQYF
TGCGCCAGCAGACGACAGGACCAAGAGACCCAGTACTTC
>TRBV6-6|many|TRBJ2-1|TRBD1
CASSPLGQGNNEQFF
TGTGCCAGCAGCCCCTTGGGACAGGGGAACAATGAGCAGTTCTTC
>TRBV12-3/TRBV12-4|NA|TRBJ2-7|TRBD2
CASSFRTSGFYNEQYF
TGTGCCAGCAGTTTCCGGACTAGCGGATTTTACAATGAGCAGTACTTC
>TRBV4-2|many|TRBJ2-7|NA
CASSQSRDIVYEQYF
TGTGCCAGCAGCCAAAGCCGGGACATAGTCTACGAGCAGTACTTC
>TRBV3-1|NA|TRBJ2-2|TRBD2
CASSQRVGTSGNTGELFF
TGTGCCAGCAGCCAACGGGTGGGGACTAGCGGTAACACCGGGGAGCTGTTTTTT
>TRBV6-6|few|TRBJ1-1|TRBD1
CASNTQGANTEAFF
TGTGCCAGCAACACCCAGGGGGCCAACACTGAAGCTTTCTTT
>TRBV6-5|many|TRBJ2-7|NA
CASSYSWQGTYEQYF
TGTGCCAGCAGTTACTCGTGGCAGGGGACCTACGAGCAGTACTTC
>TRBV7-2|many|TRBJ1-6|NA
CASSQRGDSPLHF
TGTGCCAGCAGCCAGAGGGGGGATTCACCCCTCCACTTT
>TRBV29-1|few|TRBJ2-5|NA
CSVESQNEQYF
TGCAGCGTTGAATCCCAGAATGAGCAGTACTTC
>TRBV7-2|many|TRBJ2-3|TRBD2
CASSVRGGKTDTQYF
TGTGCCAGCAGCGTTCGCGGGGGGAAGACAGATACGCAGTATTTT
>TRBV5-6|many|TRBJ2-7|NA
CASSFGRTLSYEQYF
TGTGCCAGCAGCTTCGGGCGGACGCTCTCCTACGAGCAGTACTTC
>TRBV4-3|many|TRBJ2-1|NA
CASSQDRVLEQFF
TGCGCCAGCAGCCAAGATAGAGTGCTTGAGCAGTTCTTC
>TRBV11-2|once|TRBJ2-1|NA
CASSWVPYNEQFF
TGTGCCAGCAGCTGGGTCCCCTACAATGAGCAGTTCTTC
>TRBV4-2|many|TRBJ1-6|NA
CASSQAAGPDSPLHF
TGTGCCAGCAGCCAAGCGGCAGGGCCGGATTCACCCCTCCACTTT
>TRBV11-1|many|TRBJ2-1|TRBD2
CASSGTSGGASGFF
TGTGCCAGCAGCGGTACTAGCGGGGGGGCGAGCGGGTTCTTC
>TRBV4-2|many|TRBJ2-7|NA
CASSQERAYEQYF
TGTGCCAGCAGCCAAGAAAGAGCCTACGAGCAGTACTTC